The next 23 T cell receptor beta chains were all read from a single sample in a study of OX40 agonist ivuxolimab in advanced cancers. Data came from immunoSEQ multiplex PCR; TCRdb stores just in-frame clones and leaves some out. The table records approximately 11,000 clones, around four fifths of them present only once. Material: CD4+ or CD8+ T cells sorted from blood, obtained in a trial of the OX40 agonist ivuxolimab. The source of these receptors is an adult with an advanced solid tumor such as melanoma, head and neck, liver or kidney cancer.

V usage is TRBV7-6 and J usage is TRBJ2-2, with TRBD2 matching over 13 bases. J lost 1 base, V lost 6 bases, and 5 bases had no gene match. Per the germline V gene, CDR1 is SGHVS and CDR2 is FNYEAQ. This CDR3 contains 17 residues. CDR3 coding DNA: TGTGCCAGCAGGGGACTAGCGGGACAATGGAACACCGGGGAGCTGTTTTTT. Protein sequence: CASRGLAGQWNTGELFF.

This chain uses TRBV9 with TRBJ2-2, with D perhaps matching TRBD1 (5 bases). The CDR3 totals 12 residues. The V gene's germline CDR1 is SGDLS and CDR2 YYNGEE. Trimming pared 4 bases from V and 8 bases from J, leaving 9 bases between. CDR3 coding DNA: TGTGCCAGCAGCACGAGGACAGGGGAGCTGTTTTTT. Translating gives CASSTRTGELFF.

This clone was observed a few times. The gene calls are TRBV7-3 and TRBJ2-1; tentatively, D is TRBD2 (6 bases). V was pared by 6 bases and J by 0 bases, with 12 bases between. Germline V gene lookup returns CDR1 SGHTA and CDR2 FQGTGA. The CDR3 runs 15 residues. CDR3 in amino acids: CASRISGSSYNEQFF. The CDR3 region has the DNA TGTGCCAGCAGAATTAGCGGAAGCTCCTACAATGAGCAGTTCTTC.

The rearrangement joins TRBV19 to TRBJ2-5; no clear D. The DNA matches TRBJ2-7 better at its end, which makes the J call doubtful. The germline gives CDR1 LNHDA, CDR2 SQIVND (reference sequence). This CDR3 is built from 12 residues. The CDR3 protein is CASSMGYYEQYF. For the CDR3, the DNA is TGTGCCAGTAGTATGGGCTACTACGAGCAGTACTTC.

The chain couples TRBV11-2 to TRBJ2-5, with 12 bases lining up with TRBD1. The CDR3 covers 15 residues. CDR1 and CDR2 (germline): SGHAT, FQNNGV. The V and J ends lost 7 bases and 5 bases, in that order; junction bases with no gene match: 8. The CDR3: CASTPGTGGWETQYF. Here the CDR3 DNA reads TGTGCCAGCACCCCCGGGACAGGGGGCTGGGAGACCCAGTACTTC.

The V and J genes are TRBV27 and TRBJ2-1, with 11 bases matching TRBD2. Per the germline V gene, CDR1 is MNHEY and CDR2 is SMNVEV (reference sequence). This CDR3 contains 13 residues. Unmatched junction bases numbered 5, after V lost 10 bases and J lost 6 bases. CDR3 residues: CATGTSGGNEQFF. For the CDR3, the DNA is TGTGCCACCGGGACTAGCGGAGGCAATGAGCAGTTCTTC.

The chain links TRBV9 to TRBJ1-4; no reliable D call. Trimming pared 0 bases from V and 4 bases from J, leaving 4 bases between. CDR3 length: 13 residues. CDR1 is SGDLS, CDR2 YYNGEE, per germline. The CDR3 DNA follows: TGTGCCAGCAGCGTAGAGGATAATGAAAAACTGTTTTTT. Amino acids: CASSVEDNEKLFF.

V gene TRBV13 combines with J gene TRBJ1-1; D gene unclear. With 4 bases removed from V and 3 bases from J, the gap between germline ends came to 15 bases. Germline loops: CDR1 PRHDT, CDR2 FYEKMQ (reference sequence). The CDR3 is made up of 15 amino acids. The CDR3 bases are TGTGCCAGCAGCTCCCCGGGAAGGCGGGACACTGAAGCTTTCTTT. This sequence encodes CASSSPGRRDTEAFF.

The genes are TRBV7-9 and TRBJ2-1; D not certain. Trimming cost V 2 bases and J 0 bases, with 2 bases left between them. From germline, CDR1 is SEHNR and CDR2 FQNEAQ (reference sequence). This CDR3 contains 13 residues. CDR3 sequence reads: CASSLISYNEQFF. CDR3 nucleotide sequence: TGTGCCAGCAGCTTAATCTCCTACAATGAGCAGTTCTTC.

This chain links TRBV19 with TRBJ2-7; D possibly corresponds to TRBD1 (5 bases). CDR1 and CDR2 from the germline V gene are LNHDA and SQIVND (reference sequence). This CDR3 has 15 amino acids. V was clipped by 3 bases and J by 0 bases, with 12 bases between them. CDR3 amino acids: CASSIRDSPSYEQYF. The CDR3 coding sequence is TGTGCCAGTAGTATTCGCGACAGTCCCTCCTACGAGCAGTACTTC.

The chain joins TRBV7-9 to TRBJ1-1; 7 bases are shared with TRBD1. From germline, CDR1 is SEHNR and CDR2 FQNEAQ (reference sequence). The CDR3 is 17 residues long. The V segment lost 2 bases and the J segment 2 bases; nucleotides outside the gene matches: 11. The CDR3 bases are TGTGCCAGCAGCTTAAGACAGGGAAGGCCCGACAACACTGAAGCTTTCTTT. Protein: CASSLRQGRPDNTEAFF.

The V gene is TRBV21-1, the J gene TRBJ2-5; the table gives TRBD2 as D, unverified against the DNA. TRBV21-1 is an annotated pseudogene. The CDR3 totals 17 residues. CDR3 sequence reads: CASSKAMTSGRRKTQYF. For the CDR3, the DNA is TGTGCCAGCAGCAAAGCTATGACTAGCGGGAGAAGGAAGACCCAGTACTTC.

The chain employs TRBV27 and TRBJ1-1, with D perhaps matching TRBD1 (6 bases). Germline V gene sequence: CDR1 MNHEY, CDR2 SMNVEV (reference sequence). The CDR3 is 15 residues long. V was clipped by 5 bases and J by 5 bases, with 18 bases between them. The CDR3 DNA reads as TGTGCCAGCAGTCCAACACAGGGAGTTGTAACTGAAGCTTTCTTT. As protein: CASSPTQGVVTEAFF.

The table lists this clone with a count of one. J is TRBJ2-7 and V is TRBV4-2; weak D call: TRBD2 (5 bases). Trimming shortened V by 0 bases and J by 2 bases, and 14 bases separated the two germline ends. The CDR3 sequence is 16 residues long. Germline V gene sequence: CDR1 LGHNA, CDR2 YNFKEQ. DNA of the CDR3: TGTGCCAGCAGCCAAGAACCCGGGGTAATAACCTACGAGCAGTACTTC. This encodes CASSQEPGVITYEQYF.

CDR3 in DNA: TGTGCCAGCAGCTTAGGGTCCGGGGCCGGGGAGCTGTTTTTT. Its protein is CASSLGSGAGELFF. This chain joins TRBV7-3 and TRBJ2-2, with D perhaps TRBD2 (5 bases). V shed 2 bases and J shed 6 bases, with 10 bases lying between them. CDR1 is SGHTA and CDR2 is FQGTGA in the germline V gene. This CDR3 is built from 14 residues.

The V call is TRBV16, the J call TRBJ2-7, with D perhaps matching TRBD1 or TRBD2 (6 bases each). Germline CDR1 KGHSY, CDR2 FQNENV. Trimming took 3 bases from V and 3 from J, leaving 15 bases between them. The CDR3 runs 15 residues. The CDR3 nucleotides read TGTGCCAGCAGCCACCAAGGGGGACTGGGCTACGAGCAGTACTTC. This sequence encodes CASSHQGGLGYEQYF.

The chain employs TRBV27 and TRBJ2-3, with D uncertain. The CDR3 covers 12 residues. Germline CDR1 is MNHEY and CDR2 is SMNVEV (reference sequence). The germline V and J ends were trimmed by 8 bases and 2 bases, with 8 bases remaining between them. The CDR3 loop reads CASGLITDTQYF. CDR3 bases: TGTGCCAGCGGGCTAATCACAGATACGCAGTATTTT.

This clone has a single count. This chain joins TRBV4-2 and TRBJ1-6, with D hard to call. The germline V gene encodes CDR1 LGHNA and CDR2 YNFKEQ. This CDR3 is 16 amino acids long. Trimming shortened V by 0 bases and J by 6 bases, and 12 bases separated the two germline ends. The CDR3 loop is CASSQEGPGGNSPLHF. CDR3 nucleotides: TGTGCCAGCAGCCAAGAAGGACCCGGAGGTAATTCACCCCTCCACTTT.

The chain has TRBV29-1 and TRBJ2-7; 8 bases agree with TRBD2. The germline V gene has CDR1 SQVTM and CDR2 ANQGSEA. The V segment lost 7 bases and the J segment 4 bases; nucleotides outside the gene matches: 9. There are 13 residues in the CDR3. The CDR3 coding sequence is TGCAGCGCAGCACCTAGCGGGCTTTACGAGCAGTACTTC. Translation gives CSAAPSGLYEQYF.

The CDR3 DNA is TGTGCCAGCAGTTTATCTAGCGGGGCCCTTTACAATGAGCAGTTCTTC. Protein sequence: CASSLSSGALYNEQFF. This sequence joins TRBV27 and TRBJ2-1; TRBD2 matches at 8 bases. The CDR3 consists of 16 residues. Germline CDR1 reads MNHEY; CDR2 reads SMNVEV (reference sequence). V lost 0 bases, J lost 4 bases, and 5 bases stayed unmatched.

The chain uses TRBV9 and TRBJ2-1; 7 positions match TRBD2. The CDR3 consists of 17 residues. From germline, CDR1 is SGDLS and CDR2 YYNGEE. With 4 bases clipped from V and 2 bases from J, the junction kept 12 bases outside the gene matches. The CDR3 sequence is CASSSLAGGSTYNEQFF. In DNA, the CDR3 is TGTGCCAGCAGCTCCCTAGCTGGCGGGAGCACCTACAATGAGCAGTTCTTC.

The gene calls are TRBV27 and TRBJ2-7; 9 bases are shared with TRBD2. V was pared by 8 bases and J by 0 bases, with 5 bases of the junction left unmatched. In germline, CDR1 is MNHEY, CDR2 SMNVEV (reference sequence). The CDR3 consists of 14 residues. The CDR3 is CASRLAVRSYEQYF. The CDR3 nucleotides are TGTGCCAGCCGACTAGCGGTACGCTCCTACGAGCAGTACTTC.

This clone appeared a single time. The chain carries TRBV28 and TRBJ2-7; 11 positions agree with TRBD2. Per germline, CDR1 MDHEN and CDR2 SYDVKM. The trim removed 6 bases at V and 7 bases at J, leaving 8 bases unmatched. The CDR3 contains 14 residues. CDR3 loop: CASRLTSGRGEQYF. Written as DNA, the CDR3 is TGTGCCAGCAGACTCACTAGCGGGAGAGGAGAGCAGTACTTC. Supplemented by reference TRBV28 and TRBJ2-7, the full variable domain reads DVKVTQSSRYLVKRTGEKVFLECVQDMDHENMFWYRQDPGLGLRLIYFSYDVKMKEKGDIPEGYSVSREKKERFSLILESASTNQTSMYLCASRLTSGRGEQYFGPGTRLTVT.